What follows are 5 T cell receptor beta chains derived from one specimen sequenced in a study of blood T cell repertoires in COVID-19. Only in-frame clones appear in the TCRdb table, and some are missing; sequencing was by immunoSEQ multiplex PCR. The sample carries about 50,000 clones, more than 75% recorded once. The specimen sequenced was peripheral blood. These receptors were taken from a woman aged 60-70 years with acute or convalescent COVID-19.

CDR3 sequence (DNA): TGTGCCAGCAGCCCTCTTTCGGGGAGTAACACTGAAGCTTTCTTT. Its protein product is CASSPLSGSNTEAFF. The rearrangement joins TRBV7-3 to TRBJ1-1, with D uncertain. Germline CDR1 and CDR2: SGHTA and FQGTGA. The CDR3 has 15 residues. Trimming pared 5 bases from V and 2 bases from J, leaving 15 bases between.

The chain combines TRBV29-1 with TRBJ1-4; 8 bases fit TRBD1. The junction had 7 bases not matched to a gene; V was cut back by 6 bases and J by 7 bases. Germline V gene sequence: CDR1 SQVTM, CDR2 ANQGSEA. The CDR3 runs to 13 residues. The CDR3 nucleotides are TGCAGCGTCCCCGGGACAGGAATTGAAAAACTGTTTTTT. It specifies CSVPGTGIEKLFF.

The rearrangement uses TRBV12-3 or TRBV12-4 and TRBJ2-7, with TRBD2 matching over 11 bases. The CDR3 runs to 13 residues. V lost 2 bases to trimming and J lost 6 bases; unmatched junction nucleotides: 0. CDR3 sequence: CASSLTSGSEQYF. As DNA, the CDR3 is TGTGCCAGCAGTTTAACTAGCGGGAGCGAGCAGTACTTC.

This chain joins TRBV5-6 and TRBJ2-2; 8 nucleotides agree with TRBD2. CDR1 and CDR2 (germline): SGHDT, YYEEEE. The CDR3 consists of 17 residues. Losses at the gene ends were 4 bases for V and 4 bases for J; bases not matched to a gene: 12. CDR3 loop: CASSGIPDSGSTGELFF. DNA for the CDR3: TGTGCCAGCAGCGGGATTCCGGACAGCGGGAGCACCGGGGAGCTGTTTTTT.

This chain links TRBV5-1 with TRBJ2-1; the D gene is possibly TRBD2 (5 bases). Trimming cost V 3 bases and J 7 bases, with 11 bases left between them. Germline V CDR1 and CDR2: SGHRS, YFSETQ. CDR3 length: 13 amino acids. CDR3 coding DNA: TGCGCCAGCAGCTGGACCAGCGGTAATGAGCAGTTCTTC. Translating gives CASSWTSGNEQFF.